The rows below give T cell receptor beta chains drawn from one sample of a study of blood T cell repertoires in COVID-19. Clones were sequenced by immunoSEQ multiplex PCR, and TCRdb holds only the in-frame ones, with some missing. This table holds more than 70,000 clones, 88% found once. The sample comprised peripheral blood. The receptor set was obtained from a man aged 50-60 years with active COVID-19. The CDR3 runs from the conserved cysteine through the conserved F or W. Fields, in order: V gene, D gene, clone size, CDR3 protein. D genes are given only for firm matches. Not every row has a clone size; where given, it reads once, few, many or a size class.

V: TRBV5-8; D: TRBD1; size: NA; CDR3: CASSLMRGATGEDEAFF
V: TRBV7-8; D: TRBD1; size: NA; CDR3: CASSARRDRELTDTQYF
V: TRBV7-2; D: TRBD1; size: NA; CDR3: CASSPRTGGSFGETQYF
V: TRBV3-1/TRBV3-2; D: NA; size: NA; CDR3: CASSLTGQPQHF
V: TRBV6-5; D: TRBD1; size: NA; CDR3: CASRKGQQYEKLFF
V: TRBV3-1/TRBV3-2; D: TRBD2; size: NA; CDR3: CALKRGRETQYF
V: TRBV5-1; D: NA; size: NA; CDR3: CASSGGYRGGHLSSGANVLTF
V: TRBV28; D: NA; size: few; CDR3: CAIRLNTEAFF
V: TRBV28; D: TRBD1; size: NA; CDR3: CASRGTGISFF
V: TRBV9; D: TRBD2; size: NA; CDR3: CASSERTSGGPPDTQYF
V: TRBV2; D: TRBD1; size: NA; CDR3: CASSGQGYEQYF
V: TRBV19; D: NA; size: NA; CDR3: CASSMGRDQPQHF
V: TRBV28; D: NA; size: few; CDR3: CASSEEGWDYGYTF
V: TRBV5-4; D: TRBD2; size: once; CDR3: CASSPPGLAENIQYF
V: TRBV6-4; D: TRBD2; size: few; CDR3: CASSEGSGSGETQYF
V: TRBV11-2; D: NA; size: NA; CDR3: CASSFTGPVIGEQFF
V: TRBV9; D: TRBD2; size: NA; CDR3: CASSVGLGGSGGEQYF
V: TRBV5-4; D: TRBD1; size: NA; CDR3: CASSGAGTGGIKSGANVLTF
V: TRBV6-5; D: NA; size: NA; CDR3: CASSYSEELYNEQFF
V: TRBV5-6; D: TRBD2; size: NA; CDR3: CASSPGTSGRDGELFF
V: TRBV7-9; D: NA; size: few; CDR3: CASRPPFRSGTEAFF
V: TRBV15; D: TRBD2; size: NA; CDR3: CATSRRLAGGRGTDTQYF
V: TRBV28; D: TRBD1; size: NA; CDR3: CASRTRQGINQPQHF
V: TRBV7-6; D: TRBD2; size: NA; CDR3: CASSPRAGGQYNEQFF
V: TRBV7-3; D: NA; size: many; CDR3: CASSPSQLPISGNTIYF
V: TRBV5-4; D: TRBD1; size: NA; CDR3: CASSPRDRGYNEQFF
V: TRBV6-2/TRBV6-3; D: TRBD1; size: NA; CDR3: CASSYTGGAGYTEAFF
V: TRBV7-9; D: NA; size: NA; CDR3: CASSYQGIQETQYF
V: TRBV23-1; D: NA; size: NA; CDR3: CASYLCRVVNTEAFF
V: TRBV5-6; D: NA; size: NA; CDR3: CASSLVQGRGELFF
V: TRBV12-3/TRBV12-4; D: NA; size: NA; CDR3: CASTLMEAAEAFF
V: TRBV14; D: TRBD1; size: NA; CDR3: CASSLRQGLQQYF
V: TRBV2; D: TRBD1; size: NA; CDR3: CASNPGGSGNTEAFF
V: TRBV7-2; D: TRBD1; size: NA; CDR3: CASSLEGQGPIYNEQFF
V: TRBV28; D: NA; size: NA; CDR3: CASTSSGRDRTNTGELFF
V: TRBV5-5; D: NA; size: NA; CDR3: CASISRSGLNTGELFF
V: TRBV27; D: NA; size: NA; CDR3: CASRSGAGRLSEAFF
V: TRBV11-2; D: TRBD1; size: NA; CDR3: CASSTPQTGENYGYTF
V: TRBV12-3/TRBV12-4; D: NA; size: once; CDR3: CASSFREEAFF
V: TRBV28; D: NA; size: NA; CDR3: CASSLGPPSPWGGYTF
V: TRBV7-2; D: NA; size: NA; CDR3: CASSLRTVNYGYTF